A selection of T cell receptor beta chains follows, all from one sample in a study of blood T cells in healthy people across ages. MiXCR, run by TCRdb on the 5' RACE reads, gives a single entry per CDR3 protein. The top ten clones hold roughly 10% of a sample with some 1.6 million distinct CDR3 sequences, almost 35% of them seen once. Sequenced input: blood. These receptors came from a woman aged 30 to 39 in good health. Both conserved end residues are part of each CDR3. The D gene is left open where the match is weak. The listing skips clone size in some rows; elsewhere it reads once, few, many or a size class.

CDR3aa: CASSPWESGEQYF
CDR3nt: TGTGCCAGCAGCCCTTGGGAAAGCGGGGAGCAGTACTTC
v_gene: TRBV4-2
d_gene: .
j_gene: TRBJ2-7
abundance: few

CDR3aa: CASSMVRNTGELFF
CDR3nt: TGTGCCAGCAGCATGGTCCGGAACACCGGGGAGCTGTTTTTT
v_gene: TRBV7-8
d_gene: .
j_gene: TRBJ2-2
abundance: .

CDR3aa: CASSRGTGSSGELFF
CDR3nt: TGTGCCAGCAGCCGCGGGACAGGGTCGTCCGGGGAGCTGTTTTTT
v_gene: TRBV7-9
d_gene: TRBD1
j_gene: TRBJ2-2
abundance: few

CDR3aa: CASSSLQGARGGYTF
CDR3nt: TGTGCCAGCAGTTCGTTACAGGGGGCACGGGGGGGCTACACCTTC
v_gene: TRBV27
d_gene: TRBD1
j_gene: TRBJ1-2
abundance: .

CDR3aa: CASSSSGTNNEQFF
CDR3nt: TGTGCCAGCAGTTCTTCCGGGACCAACAATGAGCAGTTCTTC
v_gene: TRBV7-2
d_gene: .
j_gene: TRBJ2-1
abundance: many

CDR3aa: CASSRTGTGGTYEQYF
CDR3nt: TGTGCCAGCAGCCGCACCGGGACAGGGGGAACCTACGAGCAGTACTTC
v_gene: TRBV4-2
d_gene: TRBD1
j_gene: TRBJ2-7
abundance: many

CDR3aa: CASSLLARETYEQYF
CDR3nt: TGTGCCAGCAGCTTGTTGGCGCGGGAGACCTACGAGCAGTACTTC
v_gene: TRBV5-5
d_gene: TRBD2
j_gene: TRBJ2-7
abundance: .

CDR3aa: CASSQEAGDETQYF
CDR3nt: TGTGCCAGCAGCCAAGAGGCGGGAGACGAGACCCAGTACTTC
v_gene: TRBV3-1
d_gene: TRBD2
j_gene: TRBJ2-5
abundance: few

CDR3aa: CASSFTTRGVNEQFF
CDR3nt: TGTGCCAGCAGCTTCACGACTAGGGGGGTCAATGAGCAGTTCTTC
v_gene: TRBV11-2
d_gene: .
j_gene: TRBJ2-1
abundance: .

CDR3aa: CSARQGNSENSPLHF
CDR3nt: TGCAGTGCTAGACAGGGGAACAGTGAGAATTCACCCCTCCACTTT
v_gene: TRBV20-1
d_gene: .
j_gene: TRBJ1-6
abundance: .

CDR3aa: CASSQLPGTSGYEQYF
CDR3nt: TGTGCCAGCAGCCAACTCCCTGGGACTAGCGGCTACGAGCAGTACTTC
v_gene: TRBV3-1
d_gene: TRBD2
j_gene: TRBJ2-7
abundance: few

CDR3aa: CASSSRRIPSYNEQFF
CDR3nt: TGTGCCAGCAGCTCCCGGCGAATACCCTCCTACAATGAGCAGTTCTTC
v_gene: TRBV7-8
d_gene: .
j_gene: TRBJ2-1
abundance: .

CDR3aa: CASSYSKTSSYNEQFF
CDR3nt: TGTGCCAGCAGTTACTCGAAGACTAGCTCCTACAATGAGCAGTTCTTC
v_gene: TRBV6-5
d_gene: .
j_gene: TRBJ2-1
abundance: few

CDR3aa: CSASTGLTYEQYF
CDR3nt: TGCAGTGCTTCGACAGGGCTGACCTACGAGCAGTACTTC
v_gene: TRBV20-1
d_gene: TRBD1
j_gene: TRBJ2-7
abundance: .

CDR3aa: CASSPSGVSYEQYF
CDR3nt: TGTGCCAGCAGTCCGTCGGGAGTCTCCTACGAGCAGTACTTC
v_gene: TRBV6-2/TRBV6-3
d_gene: .
j_gene: TRBJ2-7
abundance: many

CDR3aa: CASTQDRWGYTF
CDR3nt: TGTGCCAGCACCCAGGACAGATGGGGCTACACCTTC
v_gene: TRBV5-6
d_gene: .
j_gene: TRBJ1-2
abundance: .

CDR3aa: CATSGSGESYEQYF
CDR3nt: TGTGCCACCAGTGGAAGCGGGGAGTCCTACGAGCAGTACTTC
v_gene: TRBV10-3
d_gene: TRBD2
j_gene: TRBJ2-7
abundance: few

CDR3aa: CASSLVSASSVGANVLTF
CDR3nt: TGTGCCAGCAGCTTAGTGTCGGCCAGTTCAGTCGGGGCCAACGTCCTGACTTTC
v_gene: TRBV7-2
d_gene: .
j_gene: TRBJ2-6
abundance: .

CDR3aa: CAISEVVYTGAFF
CDR3nt: TGTGCCATCAGTGAAGTGGTTTACACTGGAGCTTTCTTT
v_gene: TRBV6-1
d_gene: .
j_gene: TRBJ1-1
abundance: .

CDR3aa: CASSTTGGGEEKLFF
CDR3nt: TGTGCCAGCAGCACAACGGGGGGAGGTGAAGAAAAACTGTTTTTT
v_gene: TRBV7-9
d_gene: .
j_gene: TRBJ1-4
abundance: .

CDR3aa: CATSREDSHSPLHF
CDR3nt: TGTGCCACCAGCAGAGAGGACAGCCATTCACCCCTCCACTTT
v_gene: TRBV15
d_gene: .
j_gene: TRBJ1-6
abundance: .

CDR3aa: CAWSSTAENYTF
CDR3nt: TGTGCCTGGAGTAGTACAGCTGAGAACTACACCTTC
v_gene: TRBV30
d_gene: .
j_gene: TRBJ1-2
abundance: .